Included here is one TCR beta chain sequence, with context. Other DNA variants within this sample encode the same CDR3. The table came from immunoSEQ multiplex PCR; TCRdb's copy has only in-frame clones and leaves some out. The data show about 1,800,000 clones, approximately 94% seen once. CDR3 length: 15 amino acids. The V end was cut by 2 bases, the J end by 2 bases, with 13 bases between. Germline CDR1 and CDR2: MGHRA and YSYEKL. This specimen comes from a study of shared clonotypes between healthy human individuals. Cells designated naive CD8 were CD45RO-negative and were positively selected for CCR7, with terminally differentiated effector memory CD45RA+ cells excluded. Caucasian adults living in Nashville, Tennessee, provided all samples.

Sequenced input: naive CD8+ T cells sorted from blood. This TCR was recovered from a man aged 18 to 30 in good health. This chain joins TRBV4-1 and TRBJ2-7; a weak D match, TRBD2 (6 bases). CDR3 region: CASSQIAGGPYEQYF. DNA for the CDR3: TGCGCCAGCAGCCAAATAGCCGGGGGACCCTACGAGCAGTACTTC.